This is a list of T cell receptor beta chains from one sample in a study of T-cell reconstitution after alpha-beta-depleted transplantation in children. MiXCR, run by TCRdb on the PCR reads, gives a single entry per CDR3 protein. The data hold fewer than 4,500 distinct CDR3 sequences, with about an eighth observed a single time. This sample comprised PBMCs, mostly from graft donor cells, obtained 60 days after TCRalphabeta/CD19-depleted stem cell transplant. These receptors were obtained from a male patient between 2 and 10 years old who had a stem cell transplant for acute lymphoblastic leukemia, so the T cells may come from the graft donor. The CDR3 runs from the conserved cysteine through the conserved F or W. D genes are given only for firm matches. Where a row states a size, it is once, few, many or the class of an expanded clone; other rows omit it.

>NA|TRBV12-3/TRBV12-4|TRBJ2-4|medium-sized
TGTGCCAGCAGTTTTGGTCACCCCGGCAGCGGAAACATTCAGTACTTC
CASSFGHPGSGNIQYF
>NA|TRBV7-9|TRBJ2-3|medium-sized
TGTGCCAGCAGCGCGACCAGCTCTCCCACAGATACGCAGTATTTT
CASSATSSPTDTQYF
>TRBD2|TRBV5-1|TRBJ2-7|many
TGCGCCAGCAGCTTTGCTTCGGGACTAGCGGGTGGTAGCTCCTACGAGCAGTACTTC
CASSFASGLAGGSSYEQYF
>NA|TRBV5-5|TRBJ2-1|once
TGTGCCAGCAGCTTGGTCGGGGCCAGCTCCTACAATGAGCAGTTCTTC
CASSLVGASSYNEQFF
>NA|TRBV18|TRBJ2-7|many
TGTGCCAGCTCACCATACGCCCTCCGGGACTCGAGCTCCTACGAGCAGTACTTC
CASSPYALRDSSSYEQYF
>NA|TRBV20-1|TRBJ2-5|NA
TGCAGTGCTAGAGAGGGGGGTTTGGAGACCCAGTACTTC
CSAREGGLETQYF
>TRBD1|TRBV3-1|TRBJ1-4|many
TGTGCCAGCAGCCGCCGGTGGATGACAGGGATCGGTGAAAAACTGTTTTTT
CASSRRWMTGIGEKLFF
>NA|TRBV4-2|TRBJ2-3|NA
TGTGCCAGGAGCCCCGGGCCTCTCGGGGCAGGATTAATCACAGATACGCAGTATTTT
CARSPGPLGAGLITDTQYF
>TRBD1|TRBV3-1|TRBJ1-1|NA
TGTGCCTCCACCCGGGACAGGACGTGGGGTACTGAAGCTTTCTTT
CASTRDRTWGTEAFF
>NA|TRBV4-2|TRBJ1-2|NA
TGTGCCAGCGGCCCCGTGGGACTCTGCTATGGCTACACCTTC
CASGPVGLCYGYTF
>TRBD2|TRBV20-1|TRBJ2-7|many
TGCAGTGCGAGCGGGGGGGCCATCTCCTACGAGCAGTACTTC
CSASGGAISYEQYF
>NA|TRBV10-1|TRBJ1-1|medium-sized
TGCGCCAGCAGTCTAAGACAGAACACTGAAGCTTTCTTT
CASSLRQNTEAFF
>TRBD1|TRBV7-9|TRBJ2-6|medium-sized
TGTGCCAGCAGGGCCCCGACAGGGTCTGGGGCCAACGTCCTGACTTTC
CASRAPTGSGANVLTF
>NA|TRBV7-9|TRBJ2-1|many
TGTGCCAGCAGCCCAACGGACTGGTTGACCTACAATGAGCAGTTCTTC
CASSPTDWLTYNEQFF
>NA|TRBV7-3|TRBJ2-1|medium-sized
TGTGCCAGCAGCTTGGGACCAGCTTCCAATGAGCAGTTCTTC
CASSLGPASNEQFF
>NA|TRBV5-4|TRBJ2-5|medium-sized
TGTGCCAGCAGCTCCGACCGGAGGGAGACCCAGTACTTC
CASSSDRRETQYF
>TRBD1|TRBV7-9|TRBJ1-2|NA
TGTGCCAGCAGCTTAGTAGGACAGGGGTCTCACTATGGCTACACCTTC
CASSLVGQGSHYGYTF
>NA|TRBV18|TRBJ2-3|many
TGTGCCAGCTCACCATTAGGGGATACGCAGTATTTT
CASSPLGDTQYF
>TRBD2|TRBV7-9|TRBJ2-7|medium-sized
TGTGCCAGCAGCTTAAGAAGCGGGGGGGATACCTACGAGCAGTACTTC
CASSLRSGGDTYEQYF
>TRBD2|TRBV20-1|TRBJ2-5|many
TGCAGTGCTACCAGACTAGCGGGGGGGCCCTTTGAGACCCAGTACTTC
CSATRLAGGPFETQYF
>NA|TRBV7-9|TRBJ2-7|many
TGTGCCAGCAGCTTAAAGGGGGGCAGCGAGCAGTACTTC
CASSLKGGSEQYF
>NA|TRBV5-1|TRBJ2-4|many
TGCGCCAGCAGCGGGGACATTACAACAAACATTCAGTACTTC
CASSGDITTNIQYF
>NA|TRBV28|TRBJ2-5|many
TGTGCCAGCAGTTCGGACAGTGAAGAGACCCAGTACTTC
CASSSDSEETQYF
>NA|TRBV5-1|TRBJ2-3|many
TGCGCCAGCATCTCAGAAGGTGGTACGCAGTATTTT
CASISEGGTQYF
>NA|TRBV15|TRBJ1-1|NA
TGTGCCACTGGCGGGGCTGAAGCTTTCTTT
CATGGAEAFF
>TRBD2|TRBV10-3|TRBJ2-2|medium-sized
TGTGCCATCAGTGATACGGGGGGGCCAACCGGGGAGCTGTTTTTT
CAISDTGGPTGELFF
>TRBD2|TRBV5-1|TRBJ2-3|medium-sized
TGCGCCAGCAGCTTGGCTGTACTAGCGGGGGCAGATACGCAGTATTTT
CASSLAVLAGADTQYF
>TRBD2|TRBV20-1|TRBJ2-5|many
TGCAGTGCTAAATTCGGCGGGAGCAGTCAAGAGACCCAGTACTTC
CSAKFGGSSQETQYF